This TCR beta chain was identified during a study of cytotoxic CD8 clonotypes in ibrutinib-treated CLL. Sequencing used immunoSEQ multiplex PCR; TCRdb keeps in-frame clones, though not all of them. The data contain about 140,000 clones, around three quarters of them seen just once; the ten biggest clones take up 28%. In its sample, this clone was seen many times. Germline V gives CDR1 SGHDT, CDR2 YYEEEE. The CDR3 covers 11 residues. Trimming shortened V by 7 bases and J by 7 bases, and 12 bases separated the two germline ends. TCR beta library input comprised about 2 micrograms of genomic DNA from cryopreserved PBMCs.

This specimen was PBMCs, taken after 12 months of ibrutinib treatment. This chain connects TRBV5-6 to TRBJ2-7; D may correspond to TRBD1 or TRBD2 (5 bases each). This TCR derives from a human donor with chronic lymphocytic leukemia. The CDR3: CASSLREEQYF. For the CDR3, the DNA is TGTGCCAGCTCCCTCAGGGAGGAGCAGTACTTC.